Listed below are T cell receptor beta chains from one sample, sequenced in a study of identical twins. TCRdb re-analysed the 5' RACE reads in MiXCR, keeping a single row per CDR3 protein. Altogether 550,000 to 700,000 distinct CDR3 sequences are present, approximately 21% being singletons, with the ten largest covering roughly 4%. The sample was also reused in another study, on T cells expressing NK-cell markers.

The sample comprised PBMCs. The receptors come from a woman aged 18-29 years in good health. Both conserved end residues are part of each CDR3. The order of the fields is J gene, clone size, D gene, V gene, CDR3 protein, CDR3 DNA. D genes are given only for firm matches. The listing skips clone size in some rows; elsewhere it reads once, few, many or a size class.

TRBJ2-7,-,-,TRBV3-1,CASSHDESYEQYF,TGTGCCAGCAGCCATGATGAATCCTACGAGCAGTACTTC
TRBJ2-7,-,-,TRBV5-1,CASSLESAAFYEQYF,TGCGCCAGCAGCTTGGAGTCGGCGGCCTTCTACGAGCAGTACTTC
TRBJ2-1,-,TRBD2,TRBV5-1,CASSPLASGGDEQFF,TGCGCCAGCAGCCCGTTAGCTAGCGGGGGAGATGAGCAGTTCTTC
TRBJ2-3,-,TRBD1,TRBV27,CASSRGQGRFTDTQYF,TGTGCCAGCAGCCGCGGACAGGGACGATTCACGGATACGCAGTATTTT
TRBJ1-2,many,TRBD1,TRBV12-3/TRBV12-4,CASSPTSTGGGGGYTF,TGTGCCAGCAGTCCTACCTCGACAGGGGGCGGAGGTGGCTACACCTTC
TRBJ2-1,few,TRBD2,TRBV12-3/TRBV12-4,CASSFGRGDNEQFF,TGTGCCAGCAGTTTTGGGAGGGGCGATAATGAGCAGTTCTTC
TRBJ1-1,many,-,TRBV6-6,CASSTVMNTEAFF,TGTGCCAGCAGTACCGTAATGAACACTGAAGCTTTCTTT
TRBJ1-6,few,-,TRBV9,CASSVVGSPLHF,TGTGCCAGCAGCGTAGTAGGTTCACCCCTCCACTTT
TRBJ1-4,few,-,TRBV3-1,CASSLGRGIIEKLFF,TGTGCCAGCAGCCTCGGGAGGGGTATTATTGAAAAACTGTTTTTT
TRBJ2-3,-,TRBD2,TRBV6-1,CASSRTSGKVADTQYF,TGTGCCAGCAGCAGGACTAGCGGGAAGGTCGCAGATACGCAGTATTTT
TRBJ2-3,few,-,TRBV14,CASSQPRGTPASGGTQYF,TGTGCCAGCAGCCAACCCAGGGGGACACCCGCTAGCGGAGGGACGCAGTATTTT
TRBJ1-5,many,-,TRBV12-3/TRBV12-4,CASSLALSGNQPQHF,TGTGCCAGCAGTTTAGCGCTATCGGGGAATCAGCCCCAGCATTTT